This T cell receptor beta chain was sequenced in a study of a mutant IDH1 vaccine in newly diagnosed glioma. About the study: Commencement of vaccination occurred 4-6 weeks following radiotherapy alone, or concurrently with temozolomide cycles. Previous treatment comprised radiotherapy, temozolomide, or both, mostly both.

Method: immunoSEQ multiplex PCR; TCRdb's copy keeps in-frame clones and lacks some. In the table there are some 58,000 clones, roughly 80% of which are singletons. Regarding time point: week 35, safety follow-up. In the vaccine, a single dose held 300 ug of the mutant IDH1 20-mer peptide, along with topical imiquimod. Donor tumors were new WHO grade 3 or 4 IDH1-mutant, ATRX-lost astrocytomas. This CDR3 contains 16 residues. Trimming removed 0 bases at V and 3 bases at J, with 15 bases between. The germline CDR1 and CDR2 sequences are MGHRA and YSYEKL. As for this clone: The antigen remains unidentified.

The clonotype originates from a man in his forties with glioma. The sequencing here drew on PBMCs, taken from a glioma patient whose treatment included an IDH1 peptide vaccine. The chain links TRBV4-1 to TRBJ2-7; D gene unclear. The CDR3 region is CASSQEKPKGGYEQYF. For the CDR3, the DNA is TGCGCCAGCAGCCAAGAAAAGCCTAAGGGTGGCTACGAGCAGTACTTC.